The 18 T cell receptor beta chains listed next were all sequenced from one sample in a study of cytomegalovirus exposure and HLA in healthy donors. The PCR employed 60 Vbeta primers together with 13 Jbeta primers. Libraries were prepared by immunoSEQ multiplex PCR; TCRdb keeps only in-frame clonotypes and omits some of them. The sample records 100,000 to 120,000 clones, less than 85% being singletons. The sample was PBMCs. These receptors were obtained from a man aged 40-55 years in good health and CMV-seropositive.

This clone has more than one count but fewer than ten. The chain has TRBV7-2 and TRBJ2-1, with 10 bases matching TRBD2. With V trimmed by 5 bases and J by 2 bases, 3 bases remained unmatched. The CDR3 spans 15 residues. Germline values: CDR1 SGHTA, CDR2 FQGNSA. CDR3 protein: CASSPGTSAYNEQFF. DNA for the CDR3: TGTGCCAGCAGCCCAGGGACTAGCGCCTACAATGAGCAGTTCTTC.

There are a few counts of this clone. The chain recombines TRBV28 with TRBJ1-1; D is possibly TRBD1 (6 bases). Looked up from germline, CDR1 is MDHEN and CDR2 is SYDVKM. This CDR3 spans 15 amino acids. The V end lost 7 bases, the J end lost 1 base, and 16 bases lay between the germline ends. CDR3 region: CASITTQTGNTEAFF. In nucleotides, the CDR3 is TGTGCCAGCATTACCACCCAGACAGGGAACACTGAAGCTTTCTTT.

The chain combines TRBV19 with TRBJ1-2; possibly TRBD1 for D (6 bases). CDR3 length: 15 residues. Germline V CDR1 and CDR2: LNHDA, SQIVND (reference sequence). V was cut by 1 base and J by 4 bases, with 13 bases left in between. The CDR3 loop is CASSIGQGQAYGYTF. The CDR3 DNA sequence: TGTGCCAGTAGTATAGGCCAGGGGCAAGCCTATGGCTACACCTTC.

This rearrangement joins TRBV5-6 to TRBJ1-3, with a tentative D call TRBD1 (5 bases). The CDR3 consists of 17 residues. The V end lost 6 bases, the J end lost 2 bases, and 21 bases lay between the germline ends. CDR1 is SGHDT, CDR2 YYEEEE, per germline. The CDR3 DNA is TGTGCCAGCACGGGGGGGGGAGCGCCGGGCACTGGAAACACCATATATTTT. Protein: CASTGGGAPGTGNTIYF. The full variable domain, with the rest looked up from reference TRBV5-6 and TRBJ1-3, is DAGVTQSPTHLIKTRGQQVTLRCSPKSGHDTVSWYQQALGQGPQFIFQYYEEEERQRGNFPDRFSGHQFPNYSSELNVNALLLGDSALYLCASTGGGAPGTGNTIYFGEGSWLTVV.

J is TRBJ1-1 and V is TRBV5-6; D is undetermined. This CDR3 has 12 amino acids. Germline CDR1 and CDR2: SGHDT and YYEEEE. The V and J ends lost 4 bases and 5 bases respectively, with 9 bases between them. CDR3 sequence (DNA): TGTGCCAGCAGCGGGCGGGAGACTGAAGCTTTCTTT. Its protein is CASSGRETEAFF. Combining the CDR3 with reference TRBV5-6 and TRBJ1-1 gives the whole variable domain DAGVTQSPTHLIKTRGQQVTLRCSPKSGHDTVSWYQQALGQGPQFIFQYYEEEERQRGNFPDRFSGHQFPNYSSELNVNALLLGDSALYLCASSGRETEAFFGQGTRLTVV.

This sequence joins TRBV6-5 and TRBJ1-1, with D possibly TRBD1 on 6 matching bases. The V end lost 6 bases, the J end lost 4 bases, and 12 bases lay between the germline ends. Germline V CDR1 and CDR2: MNHEY, SVGAGI. The CDR3 length is 13 residues. The CDR3 protein is CASRTGLGTEAFF. The CDR3 DNA is TGTGCCAGCAGGACAGGCTTGGGCACTGAAGCTTTCTTT.

This clone occurred a few times. V usage is TRBV6-5 and J usage is TRBJ2-7; the D gene is possibly TRBD1 (6 bases). Germline V gene sequence: CDR1 MNHEY, CDR2 SVGAGI. The CDR3 sequence is 15 residues long. V shed 0 bases and J shed 2 bases, with 11 bases lying between them. The CDR3 DNA sequence: TGTGCCAGCAGTTACTCGGTACAGGGACCCTACGAGCAGTACTTC. Protein: CASSYSVQGPYEQYF.

V gene TRBV9 combines with J gene TRBJ1-1; 10 bases map to TRBD1. The CDR3 has 15 amino acids. The ends lost 1 base at V and 11 bases at J; junction bases unmatched: 11. Germline V gene data show CDR1 as SGDLS and CDR2 as YYNGEE. The CDR3 loop is CASSVSHGTGVLAFF. CDR3 bases: TGTGCCAGCAGCGTATCCCACGGGACAGGGGTATTGGCTTTCTTT.

V and J are TRBV7-2 and TRBJ2-3, with TRBD2 as a possible D gene (5 bases). The germline V and J ends were trimmed by 2 bases and 5 bases, with 20 bases remaining between them. The CDR3 length is 17 residues. Looked up from germline, CDR1 is SGHTA and CDR2 is FQGNSA. The CDR3 nucleotides are TGTGCCAGCAGCTTATTGGCTAGCACCACCTTACTAGATACGCAGTATTTT. As protein: CASSLLASTTLLDTQYF.

V is TRBV4-1 and J is TRBJ1-5; TRBD1 might be the D (5 bases). The CDR3 is 15 residues long. CDR1 and CDR2 from the germline V gene are MGHRA and YSYEKL. V lost 2 bases and J lost 6, with 14 bases in between. The CDR3 DNA is TGCGCCAGCAGCCAATATGGGGTCGGGGGTCAGCCCCAGCATTTT. Translation gives CASSQYGVGGQPQHF.

The rearrangement uses TRBV19 and TRBJ1-1; D is ambiguous. V lost 0 bases and J lost 5, with 7 bases in between. CDR3 length equals 13 residues. CDR1 and CDR2 (germline): LNHDA, SQIVND (reference sequence). Here the CDR3 reads CASSIDLQTEAFF. The CDR3 bases are TGTGCCAGTAGTATAGATTTACAGACTGAAGCTTTCTTT.

The chain links TRBV19 to TRBJ2-7; 7 nucleotides align to TRBD1. The CDR3 runs to 15 residues. From germline, CDR1 is LNHDA and CDR2 SQIVND (reference sequence). Trimming at V came to 4 bases and at J to 2 bases, leaving 8 bases not matched to a gene. This CDR3 reads CASSTRRGGTYEQYF. The DNA of the CDR3 is TGTGCCAGTAGTACCCGTCGAGGGGGCACCTACGAGCAGTACTTC. Full variable domain (missing parts from reference TRBV19 and TRBJ2-7): DGGITQSPKYLFRKEGQNVTLSCEQNLNHDAMYWYRQDPGQGLRLIYYSQIVNDFQKGDIAEGYSVSREKKESFPLTVTSAQKNPTAFYLCASSTRRGGTYEQYFGPGTRLTVT.

This clone came up a few times. This chain joins TRBV7-2 and TRBJ2-7, with 7 bases aligning to TRBD2. The ends lost 2 bases at V and 0 bases at J; junction bases unmatched: 4. This CDR3 contains 15 residues. Germline CDR1 SGHTA, CDR2 FQGNSA. The CDR3 bases are TGTGCCAGCAGCTTACTCCCTAGCGGCTCCTACGAGCAGTACTTC. This sequence encodes CASSLLPSGSYEQYF.

The V gene is TRBV4-1, the J gene TRBJ1-5, with D perhaps TRBD1 (5 bases). Trimming took 4 bases from V and 4 from J, leaving 11 bases between them. Germline V gene lookup returns CDR1 MGHRA and CDR2 YSYEKL. CDR3 size: 14 residues. This chain's CDR3 is CASSRQGSNQPQHF. Written as DNA, the CDR3 is TGCGCCAGCAGCCGGCAGGGTTCGAATCAGCCCCAGCATTTT.

The chain recombines TRBV6-5 with TRBJ2-7; D gene unclear. Germline CDR1 MNHEY, CDR2 SVGAGI. Trimming removed 6 bases from V and 4 bases from J, with 7 bases in between. The CDR3 loop spans 11 amino acids. Here the CDR3 reads CASSRNYEQYF. The CDR3 DNA sequence: TGTGCCAGCAGCAGAAATTACGAGCAGTACTTC.

The J gene is TRBJ2-6, the V gene TRBV27, with D possibly TRBD2 on 7 matching bases. CDR1 and CDR2 from the germline V gene are MNHEY and SMNVEV (reference sequence). This CDR3 is built from 16 residues. Trimming removed 2 bases at V and 8 bases at J, with 16 bases between. CDR3 sequence: CASSLGGGRWTNVLTF. CDR3 bases: TGTGCCAGCAGTTTAGGGGGGGGGCGGTGGACCAACGTCCTGACTTTC.

The genes are TRBV7-9 and TRBJ1-2, with D unresolved. V shed 4 bases and J shed 2 bases, with 8 bases lying between them. CDR1 and CDR2 from the germline V gene are SEHNR and FQNEAQ (reference sequence). This CDR3 is built from 13 residues. The DNA for the CDR3 is TGTGCCAGCAGCTCTGTTAGAAACTATGGCTACACCTTC. Its translation is CASSSVRNYGYTF.

This clone was picked up one time. The V call is TRBV27, the J call TRBJ2-1; the D is unclear. The V gene's germline CDR1 is MNHEY and CDR2 SMNVEV (reference sequence). The length of the CDR3 is 13 residues. Trimming removed 6 bases at V and 2 bases at J, with 8 bases between. This chain's CDR3 is CASRQAPYNEQFF. As DNA, the CDR3 is TGTGCCAGCAGGCAGGCACCCTACAATGAGCAGTTCTTC.